This is a list of T cell receptor beta chains from one sample in a study of blood T cell repertoires in COVID-19. This table comes from immunoSEQ multiplex PCR, and its TCRdb copy is limited to in-frame clones, with some not included. The sample holds just over 650,000 clones, approximately 90% seen once. The sample consisted of peripheral blood. The receptors here all came from a woman aged 18 to 35 with acute or convalescent COVID-19. CDR3s include the opening cysteine and the closing phenylalanine or tryptophan. Each record gives: J gene, D gene, V gene, CDR3 length, clone size, CDR3 DNA, CDR3 protein. D genes are given only for firm matches. Clone size appears in some rows only: once, few, many, or a class for an expanded clone.

j_gene: TRBJ2-7
d_gene: TRBD2
v_gene: TRBV25-1
len: 13
abundance: NA
CDR3nt: TGTGCCACCTGCGGGGGTTCCTTAGTAAAGCAGTACTTC
CDR3aa: CATCGGSLVKQYF

j_gene: TRBJ2-7
d_gene: TRBD1
v_gene: TRBV10-3
len: 14
abundance: NA
CDR3nt: TGTGCCATCAGCGGGGACAGTACCTCCTACGAGCAGTACTTC
CDR3aa: CAISGDSTSYEQYF

j_gene: TRBJ2-1
d_gene: NA
v_gene: TRBV5-1
len: 14
abundance: NA
CDR3nt: TGCGCCAGCAGCTTGACAGGGATCCACAATGAGCAGTTCTTC
CDR3aa: CASSLTGIHNEQFF

j_gene: TRBJ1-5
d_gene: NA
v_gene: TRBV6-5
len: 13
abundance: NA
CDR3nt: TGTGCCAGCAACCTCTATAGCAATCAGCCCCAGCATTTT
CDR3aa: CASNLYSNQPQHF

j_gene: TRBJ1-2
d_gene: NA
v_gene: TRBV19
len: 11
abundance: once
CDR3nt: TGTGCCAGTCAGGATCGCTATGGCTACACCTTC
CDR3aa: CASQDRYGYTF

j_gene: TRBJ1-4
d_gene: NA
v_gene: TRBV4-1
len: 14
abundance: NA
CDR3nt: TGCGCCAGCAGCCAAGACAGTCTTAATGAAAAACTGTTTTTT
CDR3aa: CASSQDSLNEKLFF

j_gene: TRBJ2-3
d_gene: NA
v_gene: TRBV24-1
len: 12
abundance: NA
CDR3nt: TGTGCCACCAGTAGTCAGGGGACCACGCAGTATTTT
CDR3aa: CATSSQGTTQYF

j_gene: TRBJ1-4
d_gene: NA
v_gene: TRBV30
len: 13
abundance: NA
CDR3nt: TGTGCCTGGAGGAGCCCCCCCGGTGAAAAACTGTTTTTT
CDR3aa: CAWRSPPGEKLFF

j_gene: TRBJ1-1
d_gene: NA
v_gene: TRBV12-3/TRBV12-4
len: 12
abundance: NA
CDR3nt: TGTGCCAGCAGTACCCGACAGTTTGATGCTTTCTTT
CDR3aa: CASSTRQFDAFF

j_gene: TRBJ1-1
d_gene: NA
v_gene: TRBV7-9
len: 13
abundance: NA
CDR3nt: TGTGCCAGCAGCTTAGCGCGGGGGGACCAAGCTTTCTTT
CDR3aa: CASSLARGDQAFF

j_gene: TRBJ1-3
d_gene: NA
v_gene: TRBV10-1
len: 12
abundance: NA
CDR3nt: TGCGCCAGCAGCAGGGTTGAAAACACCATATATTTT
CDR3aa: CASSRVENTIYF

j_gene: TRBJ1-1
d_gene: TRBD1
v_gene: TRBV7-9
len: 15
abundance: NA
CDR3nt: TGTGCCAGCAGCCCGCAGGGGGTGGGAAACACTGAAGCTTTCTTT
CDR3aa: CASSPQGVGNTEAFF

j_gene: TRBJ1-4
d_gene: NA
v_gene: TRBV18
len: 13
abundance: few
CDR3nt: TGTGCCAGCTCACGGGACACAGATGAAAAACTGTTTTTT
CDR3aa: CASSRDTDEKLFF

j_gene: TRBJ1-4
d_gene: TRBD1
v_gene: TRBV4-2
len: 15
abundance: NA
CDR3nt: TGTGCCAGCCATGACATCAGACAGGGTGGTGAAAAACTGTTTTTT
CDR3aa: CASHDIRQGGEKLFF

j_gene: TRBJ1-5
d_gene: NA
v_gene: TRBV30
len: 14
abundance: NA
CDR3nt: TGTGCCTGGAGTCAGAGAGGTGACAATCAGCCCCAGCATTTT
CDR3aa: CAWSQRGDNQPQHF

j_gene: TRBJ1-1
d_gene: TRBD1
v_gene: TRBV2
len: 14
abundance: once
CDR3nt: TGTGCCAGCAGTGGTGAGGGGGCGCAAACTGAAGCTTTCTTT
CDR3aa: CASSGEGAQTEAFF

j_gene: TRBJ1-3
d_gene: NA
v_gene: TRBV6-4
len: 15
abundance: few
CDR3nt: TGTGCCAGCAGGGGAGGGGATAGCTCTGGAAACACCATATATTTT
CDR3aa: CASRGGDSSGNTIYF

j_gene: TRBJ1-4
d_gene: NA
v_gene: TRBV19
len: 11
abundance: NA
CDR3nt: TGTGCCACCGGGAGAAATGAAAAACTGTTTTTT
CDR3aa: CATGRNEKLFF

j_gene: TRBJ1-6
d_gene: NA
v_gene: TRBV5-5
len: 14
abundance: NA
CDR3nt: TGTGCCAGCAGCTTACAGGGTTTCAATTCACCCCTCCACTTT
CDR3aa: CASSLQGFNSPLHF

j_gene: TRBJ1-5
d_gene: TRBD1
v_gene: TRBV29-1
len: 13
abundance: NA
CDR3nt: TGCAGCGTCGGGACAGGGTTCGGGCAGCCCCAGCATTTT
CDR3aa: CSVGTGFGQPQHF

j_gene: TRBJ1-6
d_gene: TRBD1
v_gene: TRBV4-3
len: 17
abundance: NA
CDR3nt: TGCGCCAGCAGCCACCTGCAAAGGGACAGAGATAATTCACCCCTCCACTTT
CDR3aa: CASSHLQRDRDNSPLHF

j_gene: TRBJ2-1
d_gene: TRBD2
v_gene: TRBV7-6
len: 17
abundance: NA
CDR3nt: TGTGCCAGCAGCCTCTGGACTAGCGGGGAACATTACAATGAGCAGTTCTTC
CDR3aa: CASSLWTSGEHYNEQFF

j_gene: TRBJ2-7
d_gene: NA
v_gene: TRBV25-1
len: 13
abundance: few
CDR3nt: TGTGCCAGCAGTGAAACCCCGGTCTACGAGCAGTACTTC
CDR3aa: CASSETPVYEQYF

j_gene: TRBJ2-7
d_gene: TRBD2
v_gene: TRBV6-5
len: 14
abundance: NA
CDR3nt: TGTGCCAGCAGGACTAGCGGGGGTTCCTACGAGCAGTACTTC
CDR3aa: CASRTSGGSYEQYF

j_gene: TRBJ1-2
d_gene: NA
v_gene: TRBV11-2
len: 17
abundance: NA
CDR3nt: TGTGCCAGCAGCTCCCCTCTCGGGGGGGGGCGCCTAGATGGCTACACCTTC
CDR3aa: CASSSPLGGGRLDGYTF

j_gene: TRBJ1-6
d_gene: NA
v_gene: TRBV2
len: 13
abundance: once
CDR3nt: TGTGCCAGCATCTACAGGGATAGTTCACCCCTCCACTTT
CDR3aa: CASIYRDSSPLHF

j_gene: TRBJ1-2
d_gene: NA
v_gene: TRBV29-1
len: 12
abundance: once
CDR3nt: TGCAGCGTTGAAGTCGGTGTGTATGGCTACACCTTC
CDR3aa: CSVEVGVYGYTF

j_gene: TRBJ1-2
d_gene: NA
v_gene: TRBV18
len: 15
abundance: NA
CDR3nt: TGTGCCAGCTCACCGGAGGCAGGGGAAGTGGATGGCTACACCTTC
CDR3aa: CASSPEAGEVDGYTF

j_gene: TRBJ2-7
d_gene: TRBD1
v_gene: TRBV7-9
len: 14
abundance: NA
CDR3nt: TGTGCCAGCAGCCCTATGACAGGGGGCTACGAGCAGTACTTC
CDR3aa: CASSPMTGGYEQYF

j_gene: TRBJ2-1
d_gene: NA
v_gene: TRBV6-5
len: 11
abundance: NA
CDR3nt: TGTGCCAGCTCCGGATGGGGGCAGCAGTTCTTC
CDR3aa: CASSGWGQQFF

j_gene: TRBJ1-3
d_gene: TRBD1
v_gene: TRBV6-5
len: 15
abundance: NA
CDR3nt: TGTGCCAGCAGACAGTACAGGGGCGGTGGAAACACCATATATTTT
CDR3aa: CASRQYRGGGNTIYF

j_gene: TRBJ2-3
d_gene: NA
v_gene: TRBV3-1/TRBV3-2
len: 13
abundance: NA
CDR3nt: TGTGCCAGCAGCCAAAAGGGGCAATATACGCAGTATTTT
CDR3aa: CASSQKGQYTQYF

j_gene: TRBJ1-1
d_gene: TRBD1
v_gene: TRBV10-2
len: 14
abundance: NA
CDR3nt: TGCGCCAGCAGGGACAGGGGACCCAACACTGAAGCTTTCTTT
CDR3aa: CASRDRGPNTEAFF